The clone carrying this T cell receptor (beta chain) has only one observation. The data stem from a study of blood T cell repertoires in COVID-19. Overall study context: Both acute and convalescent COVID-19 samples were obtained from the United States, Italy and Spain.

In the authors' methods: Amplification of reference gene primers provided the estimated nucleated cell counts. Only in-frame clones appear in the TCRdb table, and some are missing; sequencing was by immunoSEQ multiplex PCR. That table is the source of V, J and clone size, and D and trimming were worked out from the DNA. The sample shows fewer than 80,000 clones, about nine tenths of them seen only once. The sample consisted of peripheral blood. The sequence was collected from a man younger than 40 with acute or convalescent COVID-19.

CDR3 region: CSVGTGNFGYTF. The CDR3 bases are TGCAGCGTGGGGACAGGGAATTTTGGCTACACCTTC. The J gene is TRBJ1-2, the V gene TRBV29-1; TRBD1 agrees at 9 bases. The CDR3 spans 12 residues. CDR1 is SQVTM, CDR2 ANQGSEA, per germline. Unmatched junction bases numbered 6, after V lost 6 bases and J lost 7 bases.